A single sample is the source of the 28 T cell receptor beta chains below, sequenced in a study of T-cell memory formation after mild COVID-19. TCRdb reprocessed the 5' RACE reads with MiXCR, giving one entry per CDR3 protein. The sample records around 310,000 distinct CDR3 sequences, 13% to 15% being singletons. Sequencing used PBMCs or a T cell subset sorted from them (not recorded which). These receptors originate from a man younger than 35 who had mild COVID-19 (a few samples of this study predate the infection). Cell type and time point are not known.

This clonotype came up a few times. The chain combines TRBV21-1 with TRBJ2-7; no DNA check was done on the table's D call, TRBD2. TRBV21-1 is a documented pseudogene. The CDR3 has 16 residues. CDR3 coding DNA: TGTGCCAGCAGCAAAGCGAAGGGGAGCGGGGCCTACGAGCAGTACGTC. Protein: CASSKAKGSGAYEQYV.

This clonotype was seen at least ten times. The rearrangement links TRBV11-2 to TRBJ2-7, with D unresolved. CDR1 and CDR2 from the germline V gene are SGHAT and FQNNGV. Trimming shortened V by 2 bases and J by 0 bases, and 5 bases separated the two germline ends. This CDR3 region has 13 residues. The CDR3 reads CASSLSASYEQYV. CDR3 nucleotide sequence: TGTGCCAGCAGCTTATCGGCCTCCTACGAGCAGTACGTC.

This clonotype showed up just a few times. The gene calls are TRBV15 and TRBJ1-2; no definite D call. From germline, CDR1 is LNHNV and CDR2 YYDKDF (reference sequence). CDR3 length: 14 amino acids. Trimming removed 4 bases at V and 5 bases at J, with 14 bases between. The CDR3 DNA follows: TGTGCCACCAGCAAAAGCGAGCCACTTTATGGCTACACCTTC. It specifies CATSKSEPLYGYTF. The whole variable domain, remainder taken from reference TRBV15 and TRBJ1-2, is DAMVIQNPRYQVTQFGKPVTLSCSQTLNHNVMYWYQQKSSQAPKLLFHYYDKDFNNEADTPDNFQSRRPNTSFCFLDIRSPGLGDTAMYLCATSKSEPLYGYTFGSGTRLTVV.

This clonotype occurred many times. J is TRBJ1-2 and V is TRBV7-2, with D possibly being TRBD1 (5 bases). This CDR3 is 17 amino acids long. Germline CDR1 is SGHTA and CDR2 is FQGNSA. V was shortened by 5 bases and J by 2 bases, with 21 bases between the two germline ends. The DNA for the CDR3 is TGTGCCAGCAGCCCCCCACCGGGGCAGAATGGAAACTATGGCTACACCTTC. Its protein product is CASSPPPGQNGNYGYTF.

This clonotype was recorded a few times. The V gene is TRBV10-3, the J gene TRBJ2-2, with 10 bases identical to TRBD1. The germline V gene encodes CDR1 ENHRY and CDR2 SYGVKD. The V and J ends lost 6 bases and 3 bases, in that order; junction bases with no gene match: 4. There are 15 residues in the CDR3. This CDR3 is CAIRGTGADTGELFF. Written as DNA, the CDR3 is TGTGCCATCAGGGGGACAGGGGCCGACACCGGGGAGCTGTTTTTT.

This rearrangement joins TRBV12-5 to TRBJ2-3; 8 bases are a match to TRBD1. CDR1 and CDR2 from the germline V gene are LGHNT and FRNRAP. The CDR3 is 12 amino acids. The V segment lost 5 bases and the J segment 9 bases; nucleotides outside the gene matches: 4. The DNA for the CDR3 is TGTGCTAGTGGTCCAGACAGGGGCACGCAGTATTTT. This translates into CASGPDRGTQYF.

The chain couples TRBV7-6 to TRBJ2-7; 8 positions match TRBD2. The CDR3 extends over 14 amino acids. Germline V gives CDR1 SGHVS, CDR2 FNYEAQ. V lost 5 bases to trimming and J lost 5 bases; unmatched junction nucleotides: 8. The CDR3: CASSQGSGGHEQYV. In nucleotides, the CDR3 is TGTGCCAGCAGCCAGGGAAGCGGGGGACACGAGCAGTACGTC.

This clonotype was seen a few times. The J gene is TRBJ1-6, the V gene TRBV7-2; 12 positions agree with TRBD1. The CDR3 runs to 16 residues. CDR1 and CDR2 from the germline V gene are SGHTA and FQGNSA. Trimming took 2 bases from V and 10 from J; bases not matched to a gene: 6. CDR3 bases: TGTGCCAGCAGCTTAATGGGACAGGGGGCAGGGTCACCCCTCCACTTT. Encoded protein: CASSLMGQGAGSPLHF.

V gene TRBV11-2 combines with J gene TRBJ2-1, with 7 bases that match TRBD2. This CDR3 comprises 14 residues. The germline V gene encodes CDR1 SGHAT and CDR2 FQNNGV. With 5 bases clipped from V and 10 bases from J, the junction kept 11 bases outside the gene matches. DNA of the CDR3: TGTGCCAGCAGCGGACTAGTACCCCTTGGGGAGCAGTTCTTC. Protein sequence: CASSGLVPLGEQFF.

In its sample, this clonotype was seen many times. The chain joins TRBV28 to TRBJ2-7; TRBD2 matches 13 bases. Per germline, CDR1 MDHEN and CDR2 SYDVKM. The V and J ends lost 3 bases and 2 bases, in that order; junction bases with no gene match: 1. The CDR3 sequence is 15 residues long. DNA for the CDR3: TGTGCCAGCAGTTTGGGACTAGCGGGGACCTACGAGCAGTACTTC. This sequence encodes CASSLGLAGTYEQYF.

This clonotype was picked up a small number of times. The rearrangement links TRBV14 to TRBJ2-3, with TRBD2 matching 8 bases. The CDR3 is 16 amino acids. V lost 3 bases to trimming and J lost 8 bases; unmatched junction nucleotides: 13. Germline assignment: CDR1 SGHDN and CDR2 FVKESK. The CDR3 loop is CASSHGLAGTEGTQYF. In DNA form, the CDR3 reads TGTGCCAGCAGCCACGGCCTAGCGGGTACAGAGGGTACGCAGTATTTT.

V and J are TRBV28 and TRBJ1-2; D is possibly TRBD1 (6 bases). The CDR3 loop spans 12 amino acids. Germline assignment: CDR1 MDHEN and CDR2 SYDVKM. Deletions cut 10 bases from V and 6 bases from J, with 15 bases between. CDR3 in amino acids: CATGITGNGYTF. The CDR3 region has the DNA TGTGCCACCGGGATCACAGGGAATGGCTACACCTTC.

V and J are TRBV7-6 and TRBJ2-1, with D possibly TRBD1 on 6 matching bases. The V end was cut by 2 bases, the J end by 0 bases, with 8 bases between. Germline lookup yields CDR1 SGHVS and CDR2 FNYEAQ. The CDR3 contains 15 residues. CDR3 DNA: TGTGCCAGCAGCTTAATGGACAGCTCCTACAATGAGCAGTTCTTC. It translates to CASSLMDSSYNEQFF.

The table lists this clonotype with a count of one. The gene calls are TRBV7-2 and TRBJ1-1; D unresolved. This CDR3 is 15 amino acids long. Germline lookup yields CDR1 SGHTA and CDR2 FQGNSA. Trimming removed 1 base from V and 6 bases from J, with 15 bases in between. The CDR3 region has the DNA TGTGCCAGCAGCTTAGAAGTGGTTGGGATCGCTGAAGCTTTCTTT. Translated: CASSLEVVGIAEAFF. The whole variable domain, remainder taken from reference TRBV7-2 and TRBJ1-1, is GAGVSQSPSNKVTEKGKDVELRCDPISGHTALYWYRQSLGQGLEFLIYFQGNSAPDKSGLPSDRFSAERTGGSVSTLTIQRTQQEDSAVYLCASSLEVVGIAEAFFGQGTRLTVV.

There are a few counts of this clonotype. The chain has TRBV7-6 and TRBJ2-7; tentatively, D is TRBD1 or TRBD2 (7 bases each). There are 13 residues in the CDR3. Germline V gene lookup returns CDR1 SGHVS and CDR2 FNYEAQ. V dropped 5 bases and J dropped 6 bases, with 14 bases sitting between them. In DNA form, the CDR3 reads TGTGCCAGCAGCCGTACAGGGGAGGGCGAGCAGTACTTC. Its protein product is CASSRTGEGEQYF.

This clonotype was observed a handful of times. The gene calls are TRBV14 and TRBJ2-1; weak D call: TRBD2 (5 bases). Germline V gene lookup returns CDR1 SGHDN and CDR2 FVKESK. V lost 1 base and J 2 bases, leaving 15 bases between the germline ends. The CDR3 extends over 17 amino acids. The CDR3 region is CASSQAFRAGPYNEQFF. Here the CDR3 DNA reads TGTGCCAGCAGCCAAGCGTTCCGCGCGGGCCCCTACAATGAGCAGTTCTTC. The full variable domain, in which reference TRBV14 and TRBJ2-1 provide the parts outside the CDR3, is EAGVTQFPSHSVIEKGQTVTLRCDPISGHDNLYWYRRVMGKEIKFLLHFVKESKQDESGMPNNRFLAERTGGTYSTLKVQPAELEDSGVYFCASSQAFRAGPYNEQFFGPGTRLTVL.

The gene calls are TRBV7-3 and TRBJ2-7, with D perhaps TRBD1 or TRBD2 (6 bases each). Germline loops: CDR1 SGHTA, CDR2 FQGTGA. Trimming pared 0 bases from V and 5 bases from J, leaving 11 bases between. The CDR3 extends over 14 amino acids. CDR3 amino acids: CASSLTGGGDEQYF. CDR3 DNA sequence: TGTGCCAGCAGCTTAACGGGGGGCGGTGACGAGCAGTACTTC.

The CDR3 here is CASSYAQGGRSPLHF. The CDR3 region has the DNA TGTGCCAGCAGTTACGCACAGGGCGGACGTTCACCCCTCCACTTT. The chain links TRBV6-2 or TRBV6-3 to TRBJ1-6; possible D gene TRBD1, 6 bases. With 2 bases removed from V and 9 bases from J, the gap between germline ends came to 14 bases. CDR3 length: 15 residues. Germline V gene lookup returns CDR1 MNHEY and CDR2 SVGEGT.

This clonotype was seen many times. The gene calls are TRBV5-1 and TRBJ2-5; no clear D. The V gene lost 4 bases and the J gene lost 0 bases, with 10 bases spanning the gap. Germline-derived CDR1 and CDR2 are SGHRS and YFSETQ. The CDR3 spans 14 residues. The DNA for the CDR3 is TGCGCCAGCAGCCCTCGTCTTTACCAAGAGACCCAGTACTTC. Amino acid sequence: CASSPRLYQETQYF.

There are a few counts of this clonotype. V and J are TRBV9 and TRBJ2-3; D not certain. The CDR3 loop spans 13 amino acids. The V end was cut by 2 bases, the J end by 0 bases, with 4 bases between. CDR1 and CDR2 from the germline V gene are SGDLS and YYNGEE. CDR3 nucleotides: TGTGCCAGCAGCGTTTTCAGCACAGATACGCAGTATTTT. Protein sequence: CASSVFSTDTQYF.

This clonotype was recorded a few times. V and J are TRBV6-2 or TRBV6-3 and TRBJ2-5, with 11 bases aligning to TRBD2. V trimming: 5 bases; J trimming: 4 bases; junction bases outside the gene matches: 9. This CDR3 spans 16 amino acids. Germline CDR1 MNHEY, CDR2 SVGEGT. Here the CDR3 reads CASSTPTSGARETQYF. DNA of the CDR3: TGTGCCAGCAGTACTCCGACTAGCGGGGCGAGAGAGACCCAGTACTTC.

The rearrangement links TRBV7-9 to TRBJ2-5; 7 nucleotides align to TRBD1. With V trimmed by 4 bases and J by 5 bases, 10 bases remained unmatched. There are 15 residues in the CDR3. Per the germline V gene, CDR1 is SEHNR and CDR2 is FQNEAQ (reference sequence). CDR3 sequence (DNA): TGTGCCAGCAGCTCAGGACAGGTCCTGAGGGAGACCCAGTACTTC. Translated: CASSSGQVLRETQYF.

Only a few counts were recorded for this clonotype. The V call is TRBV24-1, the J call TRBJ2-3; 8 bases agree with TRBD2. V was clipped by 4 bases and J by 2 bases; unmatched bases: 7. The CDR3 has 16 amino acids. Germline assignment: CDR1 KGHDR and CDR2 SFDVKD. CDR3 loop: CATSESTSENTDTQYF. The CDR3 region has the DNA TGTGCCACCAGTGAGTCGACTAGCGAAAACACAGATACGCAGTATTTT.

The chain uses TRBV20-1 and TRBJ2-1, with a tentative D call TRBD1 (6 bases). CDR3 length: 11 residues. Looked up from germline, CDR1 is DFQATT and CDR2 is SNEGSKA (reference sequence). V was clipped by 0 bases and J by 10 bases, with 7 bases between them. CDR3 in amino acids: CSARDGTEQFF. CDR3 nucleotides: TGCAGTGCTAGAGATGGGACAGAGCAGTTCTTC.

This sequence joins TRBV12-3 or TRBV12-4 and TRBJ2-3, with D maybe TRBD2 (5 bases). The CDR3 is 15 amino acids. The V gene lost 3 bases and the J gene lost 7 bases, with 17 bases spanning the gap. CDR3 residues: CASSFPVPEANTQYF. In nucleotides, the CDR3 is TGTGCCAGCAGTTTCCCCGTCCCGGAGGCAAATACGCAGTATTTT.

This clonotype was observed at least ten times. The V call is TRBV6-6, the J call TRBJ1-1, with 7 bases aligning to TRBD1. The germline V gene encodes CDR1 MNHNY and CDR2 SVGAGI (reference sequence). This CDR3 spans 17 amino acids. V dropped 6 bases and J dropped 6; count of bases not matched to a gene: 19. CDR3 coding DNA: TGTGCCAGCAGCCGGATCCCCGACCCCCTGGGGACAGCTGAAGCTTTCTTT. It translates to CASSRIPDPLGTAEAFF.

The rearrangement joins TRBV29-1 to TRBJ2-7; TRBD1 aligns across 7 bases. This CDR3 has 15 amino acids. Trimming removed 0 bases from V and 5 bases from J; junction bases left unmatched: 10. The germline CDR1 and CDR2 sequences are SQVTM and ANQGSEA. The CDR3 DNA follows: TGCAGCGTTGAAGATGCGACAGGGTCCGTCCACGAGCAGTACTTC. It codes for CSVEDATGSVHEQYF.

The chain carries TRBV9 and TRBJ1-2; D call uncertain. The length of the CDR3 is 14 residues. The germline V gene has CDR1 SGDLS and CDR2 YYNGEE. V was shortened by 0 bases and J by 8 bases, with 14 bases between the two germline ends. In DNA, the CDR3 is TGTGCCAGCAGCGTAGTGGTGGGAGGCGTCGGCTACACCTTC. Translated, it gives CASSVVVGGVGYTF.